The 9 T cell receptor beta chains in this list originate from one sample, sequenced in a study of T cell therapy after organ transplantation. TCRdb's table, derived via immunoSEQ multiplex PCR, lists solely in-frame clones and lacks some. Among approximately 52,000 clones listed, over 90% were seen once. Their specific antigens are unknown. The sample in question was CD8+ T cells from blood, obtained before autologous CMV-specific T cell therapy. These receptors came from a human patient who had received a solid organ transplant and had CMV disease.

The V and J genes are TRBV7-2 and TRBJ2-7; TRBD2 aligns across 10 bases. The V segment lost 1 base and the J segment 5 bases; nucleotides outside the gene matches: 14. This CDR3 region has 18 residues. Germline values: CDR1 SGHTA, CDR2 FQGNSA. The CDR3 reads CASSLGTSWSGRANEQYF. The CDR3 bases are TGTGCCAGCAGCTTAGGTACGAGTTGGAGCGGGAGGGCAAACGAGCAGTACTTC.

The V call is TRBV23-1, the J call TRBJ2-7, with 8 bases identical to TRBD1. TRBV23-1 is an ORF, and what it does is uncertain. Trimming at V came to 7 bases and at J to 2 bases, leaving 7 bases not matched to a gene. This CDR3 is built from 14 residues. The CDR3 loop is CASKRTGTPYEQYF. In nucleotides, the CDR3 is TGCGCCAGCAAACGGACAGGGACCCCCTACGAGCAGTACTTC.

CDR3 loop: CASGWTGEGPEAFF. CDR3 DNA sequence: TGTGCCAGCGGGTGGACAGGGGAAGGCCCTGAAGCTTTCTTT. The rearrangement links TRBV6-5 to TRBJ1-1; TRBD1 matches 9 bases. V lost 8 bases to trimming and J lost 6 bases; unmatched junction nucleotides: 10. Per the germline V gene, CDR1 is MNHEY and CDR2 is SVGAGI. The CDR3 is 14 amino acids.

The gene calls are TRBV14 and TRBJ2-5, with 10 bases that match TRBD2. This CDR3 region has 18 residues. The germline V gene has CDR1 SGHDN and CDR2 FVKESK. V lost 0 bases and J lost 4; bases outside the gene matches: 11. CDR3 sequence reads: CASSQEDAAGLARETQYF. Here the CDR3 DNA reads TGTGCCAGCAGCCAAGAGGACGCCGCGGGACTAGCGCGAGAGACCCAGTACTTC.

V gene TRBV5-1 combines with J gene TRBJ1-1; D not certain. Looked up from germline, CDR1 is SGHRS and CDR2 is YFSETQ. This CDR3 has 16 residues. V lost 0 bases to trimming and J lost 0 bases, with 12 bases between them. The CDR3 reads CASSLGYSSVNTEAFF. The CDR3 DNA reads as TGCGCCAGCAGCTTGGGGTATAGCAGCGTGAACACTGAAGCTTTCTTT.

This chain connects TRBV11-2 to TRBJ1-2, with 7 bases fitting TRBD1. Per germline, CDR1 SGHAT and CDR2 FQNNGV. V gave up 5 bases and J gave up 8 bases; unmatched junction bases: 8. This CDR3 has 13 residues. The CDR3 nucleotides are TGTGCCAGCAGCCTGACAGGGACCAAAGGCTACACCTTC. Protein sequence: CASSLTGTKGYTF.

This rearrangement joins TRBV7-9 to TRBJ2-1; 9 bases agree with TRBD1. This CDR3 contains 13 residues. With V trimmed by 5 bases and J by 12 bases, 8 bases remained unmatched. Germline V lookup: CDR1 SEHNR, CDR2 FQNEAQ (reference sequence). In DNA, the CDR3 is TGTGCCAGCAGCACCAACAGGGGGCCCATGCAGTTCTTC. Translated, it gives CASSTNRGPMQFF.

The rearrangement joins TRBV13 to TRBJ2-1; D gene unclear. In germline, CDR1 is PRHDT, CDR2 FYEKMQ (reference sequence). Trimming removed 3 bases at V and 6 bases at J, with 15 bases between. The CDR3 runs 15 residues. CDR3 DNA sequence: TGTGCCAGCAGCTTCGGTTCCGCGGAGCTCAATGAGCAGTTCTTC. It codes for CASSFGSAELNEQFF.

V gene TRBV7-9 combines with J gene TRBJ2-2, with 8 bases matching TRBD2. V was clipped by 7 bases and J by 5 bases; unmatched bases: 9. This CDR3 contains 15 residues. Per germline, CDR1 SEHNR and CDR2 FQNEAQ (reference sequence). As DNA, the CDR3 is TGTGCCAGCACCGACCTTGGACTAGCAACCGGGGAGCTGTTTTTT. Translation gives CASTDLGLATGELFF.